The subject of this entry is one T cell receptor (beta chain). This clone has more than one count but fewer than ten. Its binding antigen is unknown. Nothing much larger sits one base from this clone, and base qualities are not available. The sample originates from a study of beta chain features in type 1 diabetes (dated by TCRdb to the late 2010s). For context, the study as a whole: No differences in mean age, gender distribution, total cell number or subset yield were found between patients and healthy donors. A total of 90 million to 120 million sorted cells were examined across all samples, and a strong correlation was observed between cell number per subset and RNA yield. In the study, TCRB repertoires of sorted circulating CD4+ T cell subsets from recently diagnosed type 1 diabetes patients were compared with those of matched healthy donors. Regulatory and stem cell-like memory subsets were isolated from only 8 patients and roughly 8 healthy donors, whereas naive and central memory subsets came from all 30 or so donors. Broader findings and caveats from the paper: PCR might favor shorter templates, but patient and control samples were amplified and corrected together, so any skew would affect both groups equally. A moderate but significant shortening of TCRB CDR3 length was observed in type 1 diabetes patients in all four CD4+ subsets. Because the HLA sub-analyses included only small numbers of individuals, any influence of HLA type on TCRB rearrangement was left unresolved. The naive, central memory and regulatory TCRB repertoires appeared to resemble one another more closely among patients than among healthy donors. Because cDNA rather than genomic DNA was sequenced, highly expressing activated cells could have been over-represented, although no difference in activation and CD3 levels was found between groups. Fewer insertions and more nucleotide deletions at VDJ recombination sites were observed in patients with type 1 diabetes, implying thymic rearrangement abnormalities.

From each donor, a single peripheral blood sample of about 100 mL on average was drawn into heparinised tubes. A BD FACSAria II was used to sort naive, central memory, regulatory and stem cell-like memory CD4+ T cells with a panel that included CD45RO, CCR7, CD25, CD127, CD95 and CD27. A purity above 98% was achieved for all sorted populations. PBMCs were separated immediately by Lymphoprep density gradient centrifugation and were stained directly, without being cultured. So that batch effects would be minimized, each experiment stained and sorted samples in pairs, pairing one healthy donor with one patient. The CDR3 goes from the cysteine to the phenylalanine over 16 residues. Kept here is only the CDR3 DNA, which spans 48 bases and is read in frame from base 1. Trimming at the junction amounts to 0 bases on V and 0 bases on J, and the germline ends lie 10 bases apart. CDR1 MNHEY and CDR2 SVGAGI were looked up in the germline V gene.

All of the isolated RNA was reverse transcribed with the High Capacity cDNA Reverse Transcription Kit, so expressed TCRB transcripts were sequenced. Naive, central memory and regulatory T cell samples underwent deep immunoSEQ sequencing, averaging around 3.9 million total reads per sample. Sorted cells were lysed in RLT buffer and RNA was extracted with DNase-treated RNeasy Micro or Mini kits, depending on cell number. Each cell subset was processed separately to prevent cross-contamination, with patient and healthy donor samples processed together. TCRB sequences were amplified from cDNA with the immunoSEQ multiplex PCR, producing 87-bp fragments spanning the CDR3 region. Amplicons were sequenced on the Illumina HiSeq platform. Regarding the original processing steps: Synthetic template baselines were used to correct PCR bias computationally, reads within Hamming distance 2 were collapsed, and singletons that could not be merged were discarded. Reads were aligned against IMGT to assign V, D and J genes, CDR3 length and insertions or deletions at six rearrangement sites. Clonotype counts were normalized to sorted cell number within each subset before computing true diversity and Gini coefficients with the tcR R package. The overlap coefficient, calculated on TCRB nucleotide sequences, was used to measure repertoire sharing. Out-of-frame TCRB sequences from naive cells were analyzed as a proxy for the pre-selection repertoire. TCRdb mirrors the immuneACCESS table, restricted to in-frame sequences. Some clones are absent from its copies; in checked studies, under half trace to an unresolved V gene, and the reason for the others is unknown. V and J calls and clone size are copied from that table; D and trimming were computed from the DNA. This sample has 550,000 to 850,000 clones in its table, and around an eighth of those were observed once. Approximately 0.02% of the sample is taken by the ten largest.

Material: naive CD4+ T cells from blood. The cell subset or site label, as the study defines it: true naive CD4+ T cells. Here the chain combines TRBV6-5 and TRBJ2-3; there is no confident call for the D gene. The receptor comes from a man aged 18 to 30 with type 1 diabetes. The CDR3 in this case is CASSYSLQPSTDTQYF. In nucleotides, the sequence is TGTGCCAGCAGTTACTCACTACAACCTAGCACAGATACGCAGTATTTT.